This is a list of T cell receptor beta chains from one sample in a study of tumor T cells in aggressive B-cell lymphoma. Profiling relied on immunoSEQ multiplex PCR, and the TCRdb table lists in-frame clones only, not all of them. The table has 4,200 or so clones, approximately 80% seen once. Material: tumor tissue. Source of these receptors: an adult with diffuse large B cell lymphoma. CDR3s include the opening cysteine and the closing phenylalanine or tryptophan. A D gene is named only where the DNA matches it firmly. A clone size is listed for some rows: how often the clone was seen (once, few, many), or a class if it is expanded.

TRBJ2-7	TRBD1	.	TRBV29-1	TGCAGCGTTGTAGCAGGGGGCTACGAGCAGTACTTC	CSVVAGGYEQYF
TRBJ2-2	.	.	TRBV6-5	TGTGCCAGCAGTTGGGGGGTAGCGAACACCGGGGAGCTGTTTTTT	CASSWGVANTGELFF
TRBJ2-7	TRBD2	.	TRBV7-2	TGTGCCAGCAGCTTAGAGGGACTAGGCACTACGAAGGAGTACTTC	CASSLEGLGTTKEYF
TRBJ2-1	TRBD2	.	TRBV28	TGTGCCAGCAGTCCCGGGACTAGCAAAATAAAGCAGTTCTTC	CASSPGTSKIKQFF
TRBJ1-2	.	.	TRBV5-6	TGTGCCAGCAGCTTGACTGGGGCTTCGGATGGTTACACCTTC	CASSLTGASDGYTF
TRBJ1-6	TRBD1	.	TRBV28	TGTGCCAGCAGTTTACGAGGGGGCCGGTCACCCCTCCACTTT	CASSLRGGRSPLHF
TRBJ2-1	TRBD2	.	TRBV15	TGTGCCACCAGCAGACAACTAGCGGCGAACTCCTACAATGAGCAGTTCTTC	CATSRQLAANSYNEQFF
TRBJ1-1	.	.	TRBV12-5	TGTGCTAGTGGTAAAGGGAGTGAAGCTTTCTTT	CASGKGSEAFF
TRBJ2-5	TRBD2	few	TRBV4-2	TGTGCCAGCAGCCAAGATACGGGGGGGGCCTCAGAGACCCAGTACTTC	CASSQDTGGASETQYF
TRBJ2-3	.	.	TRBV29-1	TGCAGCGTTGAGGGCCACTGGGACTCAGATACGCAGTATTTT	CSVEGHWDSDTQYF
TRBJ2-1	TRBD2	.	TRBV19	TGTGCCAGTAGTACCACTAGCGGGGGGGCGAATGAGCAGTTCTTC	CASSTTSGGANEQFF
TRBJ2-3	TRBD2	.	TRBV9	TGTGCCAGCAGCGTAGTTGGGACTAGCGGTAGCACAGATACGCAGTATTTT	CASSVVGTSGSTDTQYF
TRBJ1-4	.	.	TRBV6-1	TGTGCCAGCAGTGAAGCAGGAGTTGCAACTAATGAAAAACTGTTTTTT	CASSEAGVATNEKLFF
TRBJ2-3	.	.	TRBV10-1	TGCGCCAGCAGTGAGAGTGGGGGGAAGGATACGCAGTATTTT	CASSESGGKDTQYF
TRBJ1-1	.	once	TRBV5-1	TGCGCCAGCAGCTTGGAATTTGGACAGCAATACACTGAAGCTTTCTTT	CASSLEFGQQYTEAFF
TRBJ1-1	.	.	TRBV5-1	TGCGCCAGCAGCTTGGGTTGGGCAACTGAAGCTTTCTTT	CASSLGWATEAFF
TRBJ2-7	TRBD1	.	TRBV5-5	TGTGCCAGCAGCTTACGGACAGGGACCCCCTACGAGCAGTACTTC	CASSLRTGTPYEQYF
TRBJ1-3	.	.	TRBV18	TGTGCCAGCTCACCAAGGGGTGGAAACACCATATATTTT	CASSPRGGNTIYF
TRBJ1-5	TRBD1	.	TRBV4-2	TGTGCCAGCAGCCGGACAGGGGGCAATCAGCCCCAGCATTTT	CASSRTGGNQPQHF
TRBJ1-1	.	.	TRBV6-1	TGTGCCAGCAGTGACCCGGGGGGCCCGATAAATGGTGAAGCTTTCTTT	CASSDPGGPINGEAFF
TRBJ2-2	TRBD2	.	TRBV28	TGTGCCAGCAGTCTAGCGGGAGTGGTTCCCGGGGAGCTGTTTTTT	CASSLAGVVPGELFF
TRBJ2-2	TRBD1	.	TRBV9	TGTGCCAGCAGCGTAGCACAGGGGACCGGGGAGCTGTTTTTT	CASSVAQGTGELFF
TRBJ2-7	.	.	TRBV7-9	TGTGCCAGCAGCTTGGGGCCCCTAGGGGAGCAGTACTTC	CASSLGPLGEQYF
TRBJ2-7	.	few	TRBV2	TGTGCCAGCAGTGAACAGGGAAGCTCCTACGAGCAGTACTTC	CASSEQGSSYEQYF
TRBJ2-1	TRBD1	once	TRBV5-1	TGCGCCAGCAGTTCGGGACAGGGGGCGGCTAATGAGCAGTTCTTC	CASSSGQGAANEQFF
TRBJ2-7	.	.	TRBV18	TGTGCCAGCTCACCATCGACGGACACGGACTACGAGCAGTACTTC	CASSPSTDTDYEQYF
TRBJ2-5	TRBD2	.	TRBV2	TGTGCCAAATCGGGACTAGCGGGAGGAGAGACCCAGTACTTC	CAKSGLAGGETQYF
TRBJ2-5	.	.	TRBV19	TGTGCCAGTACCATATCCGGGGGAATGCTACAAGAGACCCAGTACTTC	CASTISGGMLQETQYF
TRBJ1-2	.	.	TRBV19	TGTGCCAGTAGTATTGACGGGGGTACCCTTTACGGCTACACCTTC	CASSIDGGTLYGYTF
TRBJ1-1	TRBD1	.	TRBV5-1	TGCGCCAGCAGCACAACAGGGGGTGGAACTGAAGCTTTCTTT	CASSTTGGGTEAFF
TRBJ2-7	.	.	TRBV20-1	TGCAGTGCTAGAGGAAACAGGGATGAGTACTTC	CSARGNRDEYF
TRBJ2-3	.	.	TRBV27	TGTGCCAGCAGTTTCAGACAGGATAGCACAGATACGCAGTATTTT	CASSFRQDSTDTQYF
TRBJ2-7	.	.	TRBV18	TGTGCCAGCTCCGGCAGGGAAGCCTACGAGCAGTACTTC	CASSGREAYEQYF
TRBJ1-1	.	.	TRBV11-2	TGTGCCAGCAGCTTAGTTAGTTTTGAAGCTTTCTTT	CASSLVSFEAFF
TRBJ2-3	.	.	TRBV5-1	TGCGCCAGCAGCTTGGATACCAGCGGATCTAGCACAGATACGCAGTATTTT	CASSLDTSGSSTDTQYF
TRBJ2-7	TRBD2	few	TRBV19	TGTGCCAGTAGTAAGGGCGGGACTATCTACGAGCAGTACTTC	CASSKGGTIYEQYF
TRBJ2-7	.	.	TRBV29-1	TGCAGCGTTGAGTCCCAGGGGTCCTACGAGCAGTACTTC	CSVESQGSYEQYF
TRBJ2-2	TRBD2	once	TRBV15	TGTGCCACCAGCAGAGATGGGACTAGCGAATCGAACACCGGGGAGCTGTTTTTT	CATSRDGTSESNTGELFF
TRBJ2-5	TRBD2	.	TRBV5-1	TGCGCCAGCAGCTGGGGGACTAGCGGGAGCTTGGGCCAAGAGACCCAGTACTTC	CASSWGTSGSLGQETQYF
TRBJ2-4	TRBD1	.	TRBV4-2	TGTGCCAGCAGCTTCCAATCGGGACAGCAACTTCAGTACTTC	CASSFQSGQQLQYF
TRBJ1-4	.	.	TRBV18	TGTGCCAGCTCACCGGGGCCATCTGTTCGTGAAAAACTGTTTTTT	CASSPGPSVREKLFF
TRBJ2-4	.	.	TRBV14	TGTGCCAGCAGCCAAGATTTTGACAATAAAACCATTCAGTACTTC	CASSQDFDNKTIQYF